The 21 T cell receptor beta chains presented below share a single source sample, sequenced in a study of PD-L1 blockade in urothelial cancer. Here immunoSEQ multiplex PCR was the method, and the copy in TCRdb shows in-frame clones only, minus some. The sample records 55,000 to 85,000 clones, roughly 84% being singletons. Time point here: pretreatment peripheral blood. The sequences come from PBMCs, collected around atezolizumab (anti-PD-L1) treatment. All receptors derive from a woman aged 70 to 79 with urothelial cancer.

The chain employs TRBV4-1 and TRBJ2-1, with 11 bases identical to TRBD2. V lost 1 base and J lost 5; bases outside the gene matches: 1. The germline V gene has CDR1 MGHRA and CDR2 YSYEKL. The CDR3 has 15 residues. The CDR3 sequence: CASSQGLAGNNEQFF. The CDR3 DNA sequence: TGCGCCAGCAGCCAAGGACTAGCGGGAAACAATGAGCAGTTCTTC.

This chain joins TRBV11-3 and TRBJ1-1; 7 nucleotides align to TRBD1. The length of the CDR3 is 15 residues. Germline loops: CDR1 SGHNT, CDR2 YENEEA. Germline trimming cut 2 bases from V and 6 bases from J; bases unmatched to any gene: 9. The CDR3 DNA reads TGTGCCAGCAGCTTAAACCGGGACAGAGCCGCTGAAGCTTTCTTT. This encodes CASSLNRDRAAEAFF.

The genes are TRBV14 and TRBJ2-1; D might be TRBD1 (5 bases). This CDR3 comprises 12 residues. Germline V lookup: CDR1 SGHDN, CDR2 FVKESK. V gave up 3 bases and J gave up 8 bases, with 8 bases separating them. CDR3: CASSHDSYEQFF. For the CDR3, the DNA is TGTGCCAGCAGCCACGACAGCTATGAGCAGTTCTTC.

The chain has TRBV6-5 and TRBJ1-6; D remains ambiguous. V lost 0 bases, J lost 7 bases, and 10 bases lay in between. Germline V gene data show CDR1 as MNHEY and CDR2 as SVGAGI. CDR3 length equals 15 residues. The CDR3 protein is CASSYSYYLNSPLHF. The CDR3 coding sequence is TGTGCCAGCAGTTACTCCTACTACCTCAATTCACCCCTCCACTTT.

This chain links TRBV27 with TRBJ1-1; 9 bases are shared with TRBD1. The junction had 11 bases not matched to a gene; V was cut back by 3 bases and J by 6 bases. CDR1 MNHEY and CDR2 SMNVEV come from the germline V gene (reference sequence). This CDR3 contains 16 residues. The chain's CDR3 is CASSLPGTGSPPEAFF. CDR3 coding DNA: TGTGCCAGCAGTTTGCCCGGGACAGGGTCCCCTCCTGAAGCTTTCTTT.

The V and J genes are TRBV2 and TRBJ1-1, with D possibly being TRBD1 (6 bases). CDR3 size: 13 residues. Germline values: CDR1 SNHLY, CDR2 FYNNEI. The V and J ends lost 5 bases and 0 bases respectively, with 7 bases between them. The CDR3 nucleotides read TGTGCCAGCAGTACAGGGTTGAACACTGAAGCTTTCTTT. This codes for CASSTGLNTEAFF.

This chain uses TRBV7-9 with TRBJ2-3; 13 bases map to TRBD2. The CDR3 extends over 16 amino acids. J lost 6 bases, V lost 5 bases, and 8 bases had no gene match. The germline gives CDR1 SEHNR, CDR2 FQNEAQ (reference sequence). CDR3 in amino acids: CASSPRTSGSPDTQYF. The CDR3 coding sequence is TGTGCCAGCAGCCCCCGGACTAGCGGGAGCCCCGATACGCAGTATTTT.

The chain uses TRBV28 and TRBJ2-7; TRBD1 matches at 8 bases. J lost 6 bases, V lost 4 bases, and 8 bases had no gene match. This CDR3 region has 14 residues. The germline CDR1 and CDR2 sequences are MDHEN and SYDVKM. CDR3 sequence reads: CASSYHRGTVEQYF. In DNA form, the CDR3 reads TGTGCCAGCAGTTACCACAGGGGGACCGTCGAGCAGTACTTC.

The chain recombines TRBV18 with TRBJ2-1; D is possibly TRBD2 (5 bases). V was shortened by 1 base and J by 3 bases, with 10 bases between the two germline ends. Per the germline V gene, CDR1 is KGHSH and CDR2 is LQKENI. The CDR3 is 15 amino acids. CDR3 sequence: CASSPRLMGYNEQFF. For the CDR3, the DNA is TGTGCCAGCTCACCACGACTAATGGGCTACAATGAGCAGTTCTTC.

V usage is TRBV7-2 and J usage is TRBJ1-2, with a possible D match to TRBD1 (6 bases). The CDR3 sequence is 14 residues long. Trimming removed 3 bases from V and 3 bases from J, with 11 bases in between. Germline lookup yields CDR1 SGHTA and CDR2 FQGNSA. The CDR3 DNA is TGTGCCAGCAGCTTTCCGACAGGAGACTATGGCTACACCTTC. This codes for CASSFPTGDYGYTF.

V is TRBV4-1 and J is TRBJ2-5; TRBD2 matches at 13 bases. Germline V CDR1 and CDR2: MGHRA, YSYEKL. The CDR3 is 17 residues long. Trimming at V came to 2 bases and at J to 5 bases, leaving 8 bases not matched to a gene. The chain's CDR3 is CASSQRGLAGVVETQYF. The CDR3 DNA reads TGCGCCAGCAGCCAAAGAGGACTAGCGGGAGTGGTGGAGACCCAGTACTTC.

For the CDR3, the DNA is TGTGCCAGCAGCTTATGGCGGGGGGGTCGCACAGATACGCAGTATTTT. Encoded protein: CASSLWRGGRTDTQYF. The chain couples TRBV11-2 to TRBJ2-3; the match to TRBD2 covers 9 bases. The CDR3 contains 16 residues. J lost 1 base, V lost 2 bases, and 4 bases had no gene match. Germline-derived CDR1 and CDR2 are SGHAT and FQNNGV.

This chain links TRBV7-2 with TRBJ2-2; TRBD2 matches at 10 bases. The CDR3 is 16 residues long. The germline gives CDR1 SGHTA, CDR2 FQGNSA. Germline trimming cut 0 bases from V and 3 bases from J; bases unmatched to any gene: 1. DNA of the CDR3: TGTGCCAGCAGCTTAGCAGCGGGGGGGTACACCGGGGAGCTGTTTTTT. It translates to CASSLAAGGYTGELFF.

V is TRBV7-9 and J is TRBJ2-1; TRBD2 aligns across 16 bases. The CDR3 totals 17 residues. The V gene end was trimmed by 4 bases and the J gene end by 8 bases; junction bases not matched to a gene: 8. CDR1 SEHNR and CDR2 FQNEAQ come from the germline V gene (reference sequence). The CDR3 DNA follows: TGTGCCAGCAGCTCCGCCAAAGGGACTAGCGGGAGGGATGAGCAGTTCTTC. Residues: CASSSAKGTSGRDEQFF.

The CDR3 loop is CASSWGTGGSETQYF. The CDR3 coding sequence is TGTGCCAGCAGCTGGGGGACAGGGGGGTCGGAGACCCAGTACTTC. V and J are TRBV7-9 and TRBJ2-5; 11 nucleotides match TRBD1. The CDR3 has 15 amino acids. Germline values: CDR1 SEHNR, CDR2 FQNEAQ (reference sequence). Losses at the gene ends were 4 bases for V and 5 bases for J; bases not matched to a gene: 6.

This clone was recorded only once. The chain combines TRBV28 with TRBJ2-1, with 15 bases aligning to TRBD2. Germline V gene lookup returns CDR1 MDHEN and CDR2 SYDVKM. V trimming: 4 bases; J trimming: 3 bases; junction bases outside the gene matches: 4. The CDR3 loop spans 17 amino acids. CDR3 DNA: TGTGCCAGCAGTTCGGGACTAGCGGGAGGAAACTACAATGAGCAGTTCTTC. Translated, it gives CASSSGLAGGNYNEQFF.

V is TRBV6-5 and J is TRBJ1-2, with D hard to call. V shed 4 bases and J shed 4 bases, with 13 bases lying between them. Germline V gene sequence: CDR1 MNHEY, CDR2 SVGAGI. This CDR3 region has 14 residues. CDR3 loop: CASSLNSLGYGYTF. In DNA form, the CDR3 reads TGTGCCAGCAGTTTAAACAGTCTCGGCTATGGCTACACCTTC.

The rearrangement links TRBV5-1 to TRBJ2-1, with D possibly being TRBD1 (6 bases). V gave up 0 bases and J gave up 6 bases, with 16 bases separating them. The CDR3 loop spans 16 amino acids. CDR1 is SGHRS, CDR2 YFSETQ, per germline. CDR3 sequence (DNA): TGCGCCAGCAGCTTGGTCCAGGGGACCTCGACCAATGAGCAGTTCTTC. This translates into CASSLVQGTSTNEQFF.

CDR3 DNA sequence: TGTGCCAGCAGCCATAGGGACAGGGTGTTCGATGAGCAGTTCTTC. It encodes CASSHRDRVFDEQFF. This sequence joins TRBV4-2 and TRBJ2-1; 9 positions match TRBD1. CDR3 size: 15 residues. From germline, CDR1 is LGHNA and CDR2 YNFKEQ. V trimming: 3 bases; J trimming: 8 bases; junction bases outside the gene matches: 8.

The chain couples TRBV27 to TRBJ2-2; 9 nucleotides align to TRBD1. The CDR3 is 14 residues long. V gave up 3 bases and J gave up 9 bases; unmatched junction bases: 5. CDR1 is MNHEY and CDR2 is SMNVEV in the germline V gene (reference sequence). CDR3 nucleotides: TGTGCCAGCAGTTTCGGGACAGGGCCGAGGGAGCTGTTTTTT. It codes for CASSFGTGPRELFF.

This clone was seen more than once but under ten times. This chain connects TRBV20-1 to TRBJ2-1, with D possibly TRBD2 on 6 matching bases. V shed 0 bases and J shed 9 bases, with 6 bases lying between them. Germline CDR1 DFQATT, CDR2 SNEGSKA (reference sequence). The CDR3 extends over 11 amino acids. CDR3 coding DNA: TGCAGTGCTAGAGACGGGAGTGAGCAGTTCTTC. It codes for CSARDGSEQFF.